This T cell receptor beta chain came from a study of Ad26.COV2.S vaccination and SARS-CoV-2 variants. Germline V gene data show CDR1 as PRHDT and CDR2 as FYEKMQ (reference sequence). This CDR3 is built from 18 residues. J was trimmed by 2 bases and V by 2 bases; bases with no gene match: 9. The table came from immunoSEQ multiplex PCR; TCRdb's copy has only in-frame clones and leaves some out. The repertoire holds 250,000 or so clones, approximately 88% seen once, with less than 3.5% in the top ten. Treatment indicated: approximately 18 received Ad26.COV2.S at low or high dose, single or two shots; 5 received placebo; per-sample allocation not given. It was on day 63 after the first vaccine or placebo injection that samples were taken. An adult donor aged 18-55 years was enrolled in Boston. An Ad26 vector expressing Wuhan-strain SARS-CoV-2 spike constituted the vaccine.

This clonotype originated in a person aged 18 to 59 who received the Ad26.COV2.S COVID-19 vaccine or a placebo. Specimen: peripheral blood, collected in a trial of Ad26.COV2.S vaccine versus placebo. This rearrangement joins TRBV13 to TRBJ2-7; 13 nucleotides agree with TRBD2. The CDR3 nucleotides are TGTGCCAGCAGCTTAAAAGGACTAGCGGGGGCTACCACCTACGAGCAGTACTTC. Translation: CASSLKGLAGATTYEQYF.